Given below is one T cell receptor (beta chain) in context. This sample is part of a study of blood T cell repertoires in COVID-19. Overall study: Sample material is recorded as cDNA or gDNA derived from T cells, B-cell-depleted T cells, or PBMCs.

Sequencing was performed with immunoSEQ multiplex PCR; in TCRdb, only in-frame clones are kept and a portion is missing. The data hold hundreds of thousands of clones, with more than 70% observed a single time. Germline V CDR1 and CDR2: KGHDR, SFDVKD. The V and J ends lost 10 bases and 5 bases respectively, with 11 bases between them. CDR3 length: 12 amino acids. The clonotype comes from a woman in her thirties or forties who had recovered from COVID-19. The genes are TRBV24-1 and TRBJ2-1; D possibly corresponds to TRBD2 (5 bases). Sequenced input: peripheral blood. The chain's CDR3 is CATTTRNNEQFF. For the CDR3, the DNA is TGTGCCACGACTACTAGAAACAATGAGCAGTTCTTC.